These T cell receptor beta chains were read from a single sample in a study of beta chain features in type 1 diabetes. Method: immunoSEQ multiplex PCR; TCRdb's copy keeps in-frame clones and lacks some. The table records about 230,000 clones, 9.6% of them present only once. The sample taken for sequencing was naive CD4+ T cells from blood. These receptors came from a woman aged 18-29 years in good health. Each CDR3 is given with its conserved first and last residue. Fields, in order: V gene, clone size, J gene, D gene, CDR3 protein, CDR3 DNA. A D gene is named only where the DNA matches it firmly. Where a row states a size, it is once, few, many or the class of an expanded clone; other rows omit it.

TRBV5-1	-	TRBJ1-1	-	CASSPISQNTEAFF	TGCGCCAGCAGTCCTATTTCCCAGAACACTGAAGCTTTCTTT
TRBV5-1	few	TRBJ2-5	TRBD1	CASSEPGQGEETQYF	TGCGCCAGCAGCGAACCGGGACAGGGGGAGGAGACCCAGTACTTC
TRBV19	-	TRBJ1-1	TRBD1	CASRTGTVNTEAFF	TGTGCCAGTAGGACCGGGACAGTAAACACTGAAGCTTTCTTT
TRBV7-2	few	TRBJ2-1	TRBD2	CASSLSSGGANEQFF	TGTGCCAGCAGCTTAAGTAGCGGGGGGGCCAATGAGCAGTTCTTC
TRBV6-1	-	TRBJ1-1	-	CASSRGTEAFF	TGTGCCAGCAGCCGGGGCACTGAAGCTTTCTTT
TRBV10-2	few	TRBJ2-1	TRBD2	CASRTSGRIDEQFF	TGCGCCAGCCGGACTAGCGGGAGGATCGATGAGCAGTTCTTC
TRBV30	few	TRBJ1-2	-	CAWSLIPGGYTF	TGTGCCTGGAGTCTCATCCCGGGGGGCTACACCTTC
TRBV11-2	few	TRBJ1-1	TRBD1	CASSADRGGTEAFF	TGTGCCAGCAGCGCTGACAGGGGGGGGACTGAAGCTTTCTTT
TRBV4-1	few	TRBJ1-2	-	CASSQDPGKMIYGYTF	TGCGCCAGCAGCCAAGATCCAGGGAAGATGATATATGGCTACACCTTC
TRBV4-1	-	TRBJ1-5	TRBD1	CASSQEPGQGRPQHF	TGCGCCAGCAGCCAGGAACCGGGACAGGGCCGGCCCCAGCATTTT
TRBV7-8	-	TRBJ1-2	-	CASSSGDLYGYTF	TGTGCCAGCAGCTCAGGTGACCTCTATGGCTACACCTTC
TRBV9	-	TRBJ2-5	-	CASSAGLALRETQYF	TGTGCCAGCAGCGCCGGACTGGCATTGAGGGAGACCCAGTACTTC
TRBV30	few	TRBJ1-1	TRBD1	CAWGDRMNTEAFF	TGTGCCTGGGGGGACAGAATGAACACTGAAGCTTTCTTT
TRBV6-4	once	TRBJ1-4	-	CASSASTAWGEKLFF	TGTGCCAGCAGTGCCTCGACAGCTTGGGGTGAAAAACTGTTTTTT
TRBV30	few	TRBJ2-7	TRBD1	CAWVGQGVGEQYF	TGTGCCTGGGTGGGACAGGGGGTTGGCGAGCAGTACTTC
TRBV2	-	TRBJ1-1	TRBD1	CASSDTGATEAFF	TGTGCCAGCAGTGACACAGGGGCCACTGAAGCTTTCTTT
TRBV5-1	few	TRBJ1-2	-	CASSLVGEENGYTF	TGCGCCAGCAGCTTGGTGGGGGAGGAGAATGGCTACACCTTC
TRBV5-1	few	TRBJ2-3	-	CASSLQGASTDTQYF	TGCGCCAGCAGCTTACAGGGTGCTAGCACAGATACGCAGTATTTT
TRBV25-1	few	TRBJ1-1	-	CASKIGVWSSEAFF	TGTGCCAGCAAAATCGGGGTCTGGAGCTCTGAAGCTTTCTTT
TRBV28	few	TRBJ2-6	TRBD2	CASWAAGGNSGANVLTF	TGTGCCAGCTGGGCGGCGGGAGGAAACTCTGGGGCCAACGTCCTGACTTTC
TRBV5-4	few	TRBJ2-3	TRBD2	CASSLGSGRAPDTQYF	TGTGCCAGCAGCTTGGGGAGCGGGAGGGCCCCAGATACGCAGTATTTT
TRBV5-1	-	TRBJ1-1	TRBD1	CASSLGGQSAEAFF	TGCGCCAGCAGCTTGGGGGGACAGTCAGCCGAAGCTTTCTTT
TRBV25-1	-	TRBJ2-1	-	CASANPGAPLNEQFF	TGTGCCAGCGCCAACCCCGGTGCTCCGCTTAATGAGCAGTTCTTC
TRBV6-6	-	TRBJ2-1	-	CAIGHSSVVEQFF	TGTGCCATCGGTCATTCTAGCGTGGTTGAGCAGTTCTTC
TRBV20-1	few	TRBJ1-1	-	CSANMNTEAFF	TGCAGTGCTAATATGAACACTGAAGCTTTCTTT
TRBV30	-	TRBJ2-5	-	CAWKASALLGETQYF	TGTGCCTGGAAGGCTAGCGCCCTTCTCGGGGAGACCCAGTACTTC
TRBV21-1	few	TRBJ2-3	-	CASSTPTRRDADTQYF	TGTGCCAGCAGCACCCCAACGCGGCGGGACGCAGATACGCAGTATTTT
TRBV2	few	TRBJ1-5	-	CASREGVGNQPQHF	TGTGCCAGCAGGGAGGGTGTCGGCAATCAGCCCCAGCATTTT
TRBV5-1	-	TRBJ2-3	TRBD2	CASSLVGTSGGFTDTQYF	TGCGCCAGCAGCTTGGTTGGGACTAGCGGGGGCTTCACAGATACGCAGTATTTT